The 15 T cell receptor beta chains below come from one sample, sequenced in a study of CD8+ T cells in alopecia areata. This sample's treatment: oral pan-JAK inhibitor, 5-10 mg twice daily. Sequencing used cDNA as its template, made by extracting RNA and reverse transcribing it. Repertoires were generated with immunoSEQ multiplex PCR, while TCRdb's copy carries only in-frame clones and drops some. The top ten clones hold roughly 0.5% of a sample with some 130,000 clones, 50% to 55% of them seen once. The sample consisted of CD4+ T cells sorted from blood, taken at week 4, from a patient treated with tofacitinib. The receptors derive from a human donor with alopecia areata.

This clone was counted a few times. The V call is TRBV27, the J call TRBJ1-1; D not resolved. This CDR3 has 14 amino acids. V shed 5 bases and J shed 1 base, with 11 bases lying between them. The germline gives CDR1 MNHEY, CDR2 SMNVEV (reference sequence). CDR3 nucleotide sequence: TGTGCCAGCAGTACCCCCTGGAAGAACACTGAAGCTTTCTTT. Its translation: CASSTPWKNTEAFF.

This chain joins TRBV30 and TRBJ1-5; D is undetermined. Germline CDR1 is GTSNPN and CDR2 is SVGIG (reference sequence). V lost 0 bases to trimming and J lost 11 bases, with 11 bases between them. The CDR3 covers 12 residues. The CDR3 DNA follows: TGTGCCTGGAGTGTACAGAAAGGGACCCAGCATTTT. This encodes CAWSVQKGTQHF.

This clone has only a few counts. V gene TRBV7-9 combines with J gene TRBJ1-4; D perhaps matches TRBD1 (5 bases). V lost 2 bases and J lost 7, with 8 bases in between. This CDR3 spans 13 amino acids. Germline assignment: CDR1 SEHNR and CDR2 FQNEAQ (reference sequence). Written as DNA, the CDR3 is TGTGCCAGCAGCTTATTTACAGGTGAAAAACTGTTTTTT. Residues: CASSLFTGEKLFF.

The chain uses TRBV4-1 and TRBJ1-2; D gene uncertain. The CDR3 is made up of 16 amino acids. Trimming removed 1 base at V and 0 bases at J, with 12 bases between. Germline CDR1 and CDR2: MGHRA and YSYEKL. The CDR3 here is CASSQARRGANYGYTF. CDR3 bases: TGCGCCAGCAGCCAAGCCAGACGGGGAGCTAACTATGGCTACACCTTC.

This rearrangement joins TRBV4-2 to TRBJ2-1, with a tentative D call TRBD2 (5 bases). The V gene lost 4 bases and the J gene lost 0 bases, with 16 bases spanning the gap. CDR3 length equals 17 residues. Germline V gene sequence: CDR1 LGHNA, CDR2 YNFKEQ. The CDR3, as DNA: TGTGCCAGCAGCCTACAAGCTAGCACAGACTCCTACAATGAGCAGTTCTTC. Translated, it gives CASSLQASTDSYNEQFF.

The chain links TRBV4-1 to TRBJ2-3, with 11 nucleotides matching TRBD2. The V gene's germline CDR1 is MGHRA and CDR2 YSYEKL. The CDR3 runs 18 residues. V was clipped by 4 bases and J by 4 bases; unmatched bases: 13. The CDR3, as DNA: TGCGCCAGCAGCCCAGGGCATCTAGCGGGAGGCGGGGCAGATACGCAGTATTTT. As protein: CASSPGHLAGGGADTQYF.

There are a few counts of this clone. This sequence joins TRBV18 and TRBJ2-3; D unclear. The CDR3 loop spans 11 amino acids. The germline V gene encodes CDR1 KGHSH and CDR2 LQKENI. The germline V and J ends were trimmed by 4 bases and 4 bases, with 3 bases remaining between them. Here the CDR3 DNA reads TGTGCCAGCTCACGCGCAGATACGCAGTATTTT. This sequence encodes CASSRADTQYF. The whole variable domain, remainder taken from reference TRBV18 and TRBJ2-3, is NAGVMQNPRHLVRRRGQEARLRCSPMKGHSHVYWYRQLPEEGLKFMVYLQKENIIDESGMPKERFSAEFPKEGPSILRIQQVVRGDSAAYFCASSRADTQYFGPGTRLTVL.

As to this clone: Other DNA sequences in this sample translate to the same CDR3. CDR3 loop: CASSLASGSYEQYF. Here the CDR3 DNA reads TGCGCCAGCAGCTTGGCTAGCGGGAGCTACGAGCAGTACTTC. This chain connects TRBV5-1 to TRBJ2-7; TRBD2 aligns across 10 bases. The CDR3 consists of 14 residues. V trimming: 0 bases; J trimming: 3 bases; junction bases outside the gene matches: 0. The V gene's germline CDR1 is SGHRS and CDR2 YFSETQ.

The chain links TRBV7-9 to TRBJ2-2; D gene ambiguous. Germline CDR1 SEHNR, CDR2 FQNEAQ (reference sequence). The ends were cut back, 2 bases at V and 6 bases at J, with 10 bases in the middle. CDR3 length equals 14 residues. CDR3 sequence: CASSLHVIPGELFF. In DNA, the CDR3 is TGTGCCAGCAGCTTACACGTAATCCCCGGGGAGCTGTTTTTT.

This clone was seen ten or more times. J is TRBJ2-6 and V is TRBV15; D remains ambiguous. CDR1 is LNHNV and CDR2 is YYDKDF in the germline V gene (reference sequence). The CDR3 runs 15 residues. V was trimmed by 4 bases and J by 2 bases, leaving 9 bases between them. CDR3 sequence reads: CATSTRSAGANVLTF. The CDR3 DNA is TGTGCCACCAGCACCCGCTCCGCTGGGGCCAACGTCCTGACTTTC.

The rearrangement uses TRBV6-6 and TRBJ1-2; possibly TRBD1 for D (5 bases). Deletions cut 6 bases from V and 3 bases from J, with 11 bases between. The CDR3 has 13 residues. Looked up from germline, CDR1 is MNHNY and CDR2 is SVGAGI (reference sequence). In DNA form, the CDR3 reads TGTGCCAGCAGCGAGGGGATTGACTATGGCTACACCTTC. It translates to CASSEGIDYGYTF.

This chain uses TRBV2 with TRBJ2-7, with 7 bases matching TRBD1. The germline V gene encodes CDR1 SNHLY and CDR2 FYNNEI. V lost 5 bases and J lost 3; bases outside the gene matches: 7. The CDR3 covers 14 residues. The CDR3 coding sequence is TGTGCCAGCAGTAAACCGGGACAGAGCTACGAGCAGTACTTC. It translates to CASSKPGQSYEQYF.

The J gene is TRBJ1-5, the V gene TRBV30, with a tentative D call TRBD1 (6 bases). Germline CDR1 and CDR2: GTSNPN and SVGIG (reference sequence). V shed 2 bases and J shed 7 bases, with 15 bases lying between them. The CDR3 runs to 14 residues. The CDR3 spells CAWSSGFQGQPQHF. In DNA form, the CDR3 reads TGTGCCTGGAGTAGCGGCTTCCAGGGGCAGCCCCAGCATTTT.

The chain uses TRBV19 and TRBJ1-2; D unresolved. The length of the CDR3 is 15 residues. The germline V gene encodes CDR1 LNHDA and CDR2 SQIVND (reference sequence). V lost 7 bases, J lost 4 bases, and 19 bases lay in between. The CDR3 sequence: CASTYDGRILYGYTF. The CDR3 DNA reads TGTGCCAGTACCTATGACGGGCGGATACTCTATGGCTACACCTTC. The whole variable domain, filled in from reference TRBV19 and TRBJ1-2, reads DGGITQSPKYLFRKEGQNVTLSCEQNLNHDAMYWYRQDPGQGLRLIYYSQIVNDFQKGDIAEGYSVSREKKESFPLTVTSAQKNPTAFYLCASTYDGRILYGYTFGSGTRLTVV.

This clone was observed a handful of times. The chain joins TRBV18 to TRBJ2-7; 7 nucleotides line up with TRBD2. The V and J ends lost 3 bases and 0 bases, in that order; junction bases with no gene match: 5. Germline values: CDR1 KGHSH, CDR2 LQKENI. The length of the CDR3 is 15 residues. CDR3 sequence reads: CASSPSGASSYEQYF. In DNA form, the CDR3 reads TGTGCCAGCTCACCCAGCGGGGCCAGCTCCTACGAGCAGTACTTC.